This TCR beta chain appears in the sequencing data of a study of cytomegalovirus exposure and HLA in healthy donors. 13 Jbeta primers and 60 Vbeta primers were used for the PCR. The repertoire was sequenced with immunoSEQ multiplex PCR; TCRdb's copy has only in-frame clones and lacks some. Seen here are over 100,000 clones, about four fifths observed once, and the top ten hold roughly 22%. The CDR3 runs 13 residues. The J segment lost 8 bases and the V segment lost 4 bases, leaving 6 bases of the junction unmatched. From germline, CDR1 is KGHSH and CDR2 LQKENI. The TCR sequence derives from a man aged 25 to 40 in good health and CMV-seropositive. Sample: PBMCs. The chain joins TRBV18 to TRBJ1-2; TRBD1 matches at 8 bases. CDR3 region: CASSLGQGEGYTF. The CDR3 DNA is TGTGCCAGCTCACTTGGACAGGGTGAAGGCTACACCTTC.